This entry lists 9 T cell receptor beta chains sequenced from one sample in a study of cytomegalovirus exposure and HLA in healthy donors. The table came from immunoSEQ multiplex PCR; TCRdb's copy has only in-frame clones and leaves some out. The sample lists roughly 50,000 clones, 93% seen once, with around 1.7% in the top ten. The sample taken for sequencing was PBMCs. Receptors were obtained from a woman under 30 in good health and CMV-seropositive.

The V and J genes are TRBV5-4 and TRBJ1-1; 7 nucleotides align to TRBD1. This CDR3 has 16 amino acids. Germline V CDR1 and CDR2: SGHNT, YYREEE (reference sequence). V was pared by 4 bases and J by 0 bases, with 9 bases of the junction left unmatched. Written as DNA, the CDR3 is TGTGCCAGCAGCATTGATCCGGGACAGCTGAACACTGAAGCTTTCTTT. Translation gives CASSIDPGQLNTEAFF.

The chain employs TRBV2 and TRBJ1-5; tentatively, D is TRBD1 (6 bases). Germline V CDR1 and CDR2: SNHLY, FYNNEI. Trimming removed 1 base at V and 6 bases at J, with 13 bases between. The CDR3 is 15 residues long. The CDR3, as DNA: TGTGCCAGCAGTGAAGACAGGGCGGCGGTTCAGCCCCAGCATTTT. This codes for CASSEDRAAVQPQHF.

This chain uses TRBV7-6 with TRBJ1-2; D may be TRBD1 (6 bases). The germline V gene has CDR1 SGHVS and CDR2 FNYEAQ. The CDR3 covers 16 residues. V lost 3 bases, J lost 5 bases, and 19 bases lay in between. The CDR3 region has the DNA TGTGCCAGCAGCTTCGACGTTACAGGGTACCCTTATGGCTACACCTTC. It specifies CASSFDVTGYPYGYTF.

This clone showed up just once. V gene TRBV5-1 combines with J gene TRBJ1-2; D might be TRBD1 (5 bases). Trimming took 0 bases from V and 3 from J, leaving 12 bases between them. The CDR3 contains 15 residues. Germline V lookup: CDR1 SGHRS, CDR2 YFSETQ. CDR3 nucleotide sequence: TGCGCCAGCAGCTTGGCGGACACCTCTTACTATGGCTACACCTTC. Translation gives CASSLADTSYYGYTF.

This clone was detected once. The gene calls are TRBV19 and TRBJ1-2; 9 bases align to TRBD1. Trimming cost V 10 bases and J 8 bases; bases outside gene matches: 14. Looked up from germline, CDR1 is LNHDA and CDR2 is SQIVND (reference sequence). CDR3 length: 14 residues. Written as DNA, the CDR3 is TGTGCCACACGAATAGGACAGGGGCCGGGAGGCTACACCTTC. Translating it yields CATRIGQGPGGYTF.

In nucleotides, the CDR3 is TGCGCCAGCAGCTTGTCGGGGTATTTGAACGAGCAGTACTTC. It yields the protein CASSLSGYLNEQYF. The J gene is TRBJ2-7, the V gene TRBV5-1, with a tentative D call TRBD2 (5 bases). The CDR3 totals 14 residues. V was trimmed by 1 base and J by 5 bases, leaving 13 bases between them. Germline V gene sequence: CDR1 SGHRS, CDR2 YFSETQ.

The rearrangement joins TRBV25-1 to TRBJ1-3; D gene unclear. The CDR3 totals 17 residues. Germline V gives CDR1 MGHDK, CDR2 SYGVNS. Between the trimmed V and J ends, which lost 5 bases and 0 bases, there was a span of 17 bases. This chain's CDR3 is CASSPPLWAPSGNTIYF. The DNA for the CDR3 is TGTGCCAGCAGTCCTCCCCTCTGGGCCCCCTCTGGAAACACCATATATTTT.

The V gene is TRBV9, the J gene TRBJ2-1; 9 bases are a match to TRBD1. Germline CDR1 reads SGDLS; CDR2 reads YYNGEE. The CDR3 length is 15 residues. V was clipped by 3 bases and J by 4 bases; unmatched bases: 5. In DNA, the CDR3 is TGTGCCAGCAGCGGACAGACAGGGGGGTACAATGAGCAGTTCTTC. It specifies CASSGQTGGYNEQFF.

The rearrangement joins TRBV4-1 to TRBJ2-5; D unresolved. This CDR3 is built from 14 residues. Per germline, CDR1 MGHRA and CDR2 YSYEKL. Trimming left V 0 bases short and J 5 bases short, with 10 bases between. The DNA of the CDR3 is TGCGCCAGCAGCCAAGAGGAGTGGCGCGAGACCCAGTACTTC. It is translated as CASSQEEWRETQYF.